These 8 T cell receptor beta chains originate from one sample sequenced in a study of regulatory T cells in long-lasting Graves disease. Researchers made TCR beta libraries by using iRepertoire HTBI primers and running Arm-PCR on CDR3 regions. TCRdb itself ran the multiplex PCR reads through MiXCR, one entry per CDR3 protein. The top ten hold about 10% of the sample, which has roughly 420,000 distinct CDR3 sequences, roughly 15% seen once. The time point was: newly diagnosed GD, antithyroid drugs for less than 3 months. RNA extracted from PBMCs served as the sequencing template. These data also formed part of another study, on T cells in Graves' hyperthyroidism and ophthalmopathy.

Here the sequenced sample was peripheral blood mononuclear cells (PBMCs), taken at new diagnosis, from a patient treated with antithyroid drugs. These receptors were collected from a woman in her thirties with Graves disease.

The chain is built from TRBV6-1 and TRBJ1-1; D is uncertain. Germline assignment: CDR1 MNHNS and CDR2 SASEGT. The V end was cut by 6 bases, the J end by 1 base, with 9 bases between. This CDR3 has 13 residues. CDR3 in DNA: TGTGCCAGCAGGATTCAAACGAACACTGAAGCTTTCTTT. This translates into CASRIQTNTEAFF.

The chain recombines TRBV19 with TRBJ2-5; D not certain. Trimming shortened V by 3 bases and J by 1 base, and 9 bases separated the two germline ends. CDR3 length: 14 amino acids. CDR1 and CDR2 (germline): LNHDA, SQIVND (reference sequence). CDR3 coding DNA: TGTGCCAGTAGTATGTGGCATGTCCAAGAGACCCAGTACTTC. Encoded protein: CASSMWHVQETQYF.

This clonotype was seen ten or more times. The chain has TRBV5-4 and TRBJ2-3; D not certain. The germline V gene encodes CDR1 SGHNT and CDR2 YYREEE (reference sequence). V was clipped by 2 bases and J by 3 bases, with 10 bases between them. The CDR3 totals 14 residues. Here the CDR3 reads CASSFGWGTDTQYF. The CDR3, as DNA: TGTGCCAGCAGCTTCGGGTGGGGTACAGATACGCAGTATTTT.

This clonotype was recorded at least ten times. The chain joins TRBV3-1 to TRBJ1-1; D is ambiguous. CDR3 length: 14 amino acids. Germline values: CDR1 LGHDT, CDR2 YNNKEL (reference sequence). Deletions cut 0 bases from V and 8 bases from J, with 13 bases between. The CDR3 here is CASSQEGWAGEAFF. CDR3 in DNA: TGTGCCAGCAGCCAAGAAGGGTGGGCAGGAGAAGCTTTCTTT.

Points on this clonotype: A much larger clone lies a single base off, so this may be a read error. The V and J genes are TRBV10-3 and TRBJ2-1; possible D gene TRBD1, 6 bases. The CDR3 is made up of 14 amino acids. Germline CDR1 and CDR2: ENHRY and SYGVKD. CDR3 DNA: TGTGCCATCAGTGATAGTGTCAGGGACAATGGGCAGTTCTTC. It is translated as CAISDSVRDNGQFF.

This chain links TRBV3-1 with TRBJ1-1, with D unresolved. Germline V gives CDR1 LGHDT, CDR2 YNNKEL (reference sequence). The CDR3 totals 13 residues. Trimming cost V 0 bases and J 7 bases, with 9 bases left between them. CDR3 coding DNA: TGTGCCAGCAGCCAAGATGGGTGGGATGAAGCTTTCTTT. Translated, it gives CASSQDGWDEAFF.

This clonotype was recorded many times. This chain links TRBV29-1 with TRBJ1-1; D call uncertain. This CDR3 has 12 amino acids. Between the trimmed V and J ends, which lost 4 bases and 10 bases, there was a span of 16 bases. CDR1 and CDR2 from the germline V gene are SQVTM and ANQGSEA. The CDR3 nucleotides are TGCAGCGTTGCTTCAGCTACTCTTGGAGCTTTCTTT. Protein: CSVASATLGAFF.

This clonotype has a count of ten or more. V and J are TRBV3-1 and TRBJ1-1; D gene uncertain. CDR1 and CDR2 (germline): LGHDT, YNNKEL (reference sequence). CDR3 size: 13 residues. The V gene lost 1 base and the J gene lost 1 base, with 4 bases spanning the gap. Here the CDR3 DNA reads TGTGCCAGCAGCCAAGGTTGGAACACTGAAGCTTTCTTT. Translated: CASSQGWNTEAFF.